This T cell receptor beta chain was found in a study of T cells in Graves' hyperthyroidism and ophthalmopathy. Study as a whole: Peripheral blood was drawn at first diagnosis, prior to all treatment. Study observations and caveats: Among thyroid clonotypes expanded above 0.001, most also appeared in blood. Ophthalmopathy prediction by the model preceded onset by a median approximately six months.

V lost 2 bases to trimming and J lost 1 base, with 8 bases between them. This CDR3 has 14 amino acids. RNA transcripts served as the template for amplifying TCR beta CDR3 regions. First-round RT-PCR with HTBI primers amplified the TCR CDR3 region. TCRdb re-analysed the multiplex PCR reads in MiXCR, keeping a single row per CDR3 protein. This table has 300,000 to 400,000 distinct CDR3 sequences, about 21% appearing once. Many counts were recorded for this clonotype. Antigen specificity is unknown. The study left out patients who had uncontrolled infection, other autoimmune disease, pregnancy or lactation.

The receptor was derived from a woman aged 45-60 years with Graves' hyperthyroidism. The chain joins TRBV12-3 or TRBV12-4 to TRBJ1-2; D is perhaps TRBD1 (6 bases). The sequencing input was blood. This chain's CDR3 is CASSLRRGNYGYTF. Here the CDR3 DNA reads TGTGCCAGCAGTTTACGCAGGGGTAACTATGGCTACACCTTC.